This TCR beta chain appears in the sequencing data of a study of post-analysis software for immune sequencing data (dated by TCRdb to about 2015). Broadly, across the study: Recorded disease courses included relapsing-remitting, secondary progressive and progressive-relapsing multiple sclerosis, with some patients lacking subtype annotation. A subset of samples was prepared in parallel using single-end sample barcoding, then pooled and co-amplified after Illumina adapter ligation. The patient repertoires were compared against 11 previously published healthy control repertoires obtained from donors aged about 6 to 25 years.

Trimming accounts for 5 bases at V and 3 bases at J, while the number of junction bases matched to no gene is 8. Looking up the germline V gene yields CDR1 MNHEY and CDR2 SVGEGT. The CDR3 spans 15 residues, from the cysteine through the phenylalanine. Of all the DNA, just the CDR3 is kept, 45 bases in frame from base 1. Library preparation used PCR. The sequencer listed for this sample is Illumina HiSeq 2500. To reduce PCR and sequencing biases, unique molecular identifiers were built into the TCR beta cDNA libraries. Every 1 to 10 million input T cells yielded approximately 500,000 cDNA molecules, meaning each molecule approximated one T cell. The patient libraries were prepared and sequenced with the same protocol used for the earlier healthy control dataset. Samples belonging to the same batch were prepared together, multiplexed and sequenced on a shared HiSeq lane. The authors' analysis ran thus. Raw barcoded reads were processed with MIGEC, discarding single-read molecular identifier groups before consensus assembly and CDR3 extraction. VDJtools was used for post-analysis of the clonotype tables, and diversity was normalized by down-sampling every dataset to the size of the smallest sample. In repertoire overlap clustering, CDR3 amino acid sequences, but not nucleotide sequences, were matched to correct batch-related cross-sample contamination. TCRdb trimmed public reads at Q25 via fastp, called clones via MiXCR and kept in-frame beta chains. Entries are consolidated by CDR3 protein sequence, retaining the most common genes and DNA. TCRdb, rather than the study authors, made the V and J calls. Within this sample are about 400,000 distinct CDR3 sequences, with about a third of them counted one time only. Roughly 13% of the sample rests with the top ten.

A remark on this clonotype: Its antigen remains undetermined. No base-level quality is on record; no much larger clone is a single base apart.

To demonstrate the VDJtools post-analysis software, the study profiled TCR beta repertoires from the peripheral blood of 13 young patients with multiple sclerosis. The multiple sclerosis patients were children and adolescents ranging in age from roughly 6 to 15 years. Summary of the overall study and its limitations: When samples were clustered directly using the F measure, samples prepared in the same batch co-clustered strongly, which prompted a batch-effect correction. The multiple sclerosis patient group was slightly younger than the control group. Normalized Chao1 diversity was significantly lower in multiple sclerosis patients than controls, suggesting substantial peripheral T-cell clonal expansion. Roughly 5 TRBV segments, including TRBV5-6, TRBV5-1 and TRBV20-1, were significantly more frequent in patients than controls.

The chain is made from TRBV6-2 or TRBV6-3 and TRBJ2-7, with 9 middle bases fitting TRBD1. Sequencing was performed on blood. This receptor was obtained from a girl aged 5-17 years with multiple sclerosis. The DNA is TGTGCCAGCAGTCAGGCGGGGACAGGGTACTACGAGCAGTACTTC. Translation gives CASSQAGTGYYEQYF.